This T cell receptor beta chain was sequenced in a study of blood T cell repertoires in COVID-19. Study at large: Specimens from acute and convalescent COVID-19 originated in the United States, Italy and Spain.

This CDR3 has 19 amino acids. The ends lost 5 bases at V and 6 bases at J; junction bases unmatched: 17. Germline V gene sequence: CDR1 MNHNY, CDR2 SVGAGI (reference sequence). Seattle patients were enrolled during active infection and followed longitudinally. Generated by immunoSEQ multiplex PCR, the TCRdb table keeps only in-frame clones and is missing some. This sample has roughly 78,000 clones, with 65% to 85% found just once. The chain joins TRBV6-6 to TRBJ1-6; 9 bases map to TRBD1. Input material: peripheral blood. This TCR derives from a man aged 45-60 years with COVID-19, enrolled during active disease. CDR3 DNA sequence: TGTGCCAGCAGTCCTCTGGGGACAGGGTTTTCGATATTTAATTCACCCCTCCACTTT. Its translation: CASSPLGTGFSIFNSPLHF.